The 25 T cell receptor beta chains listed next were all sequenced from one sample in a study of immune reconstitution after stem cell transplant in scleroderma. TCRdb independently ran MiXCR on the RT-PCR reads; one entry per CDR3 protein. The profile shows about 1,900 distinct CDR3 sequences, approximately 13% of them singletons. The specimen was taken before or after autologous hematopoietic stem cell transplantation (not recorded which). The source is a female donor with systemic sclerosis.

This clonotype came up a few times. This chain joins TRBV4-3 and TRBJ2-7; TRBD2 aligns across 10 bases. Per the germline V gene, CDR1 is LGHNA and CDR2 is YSLEER. There are 14 residues in the CDR3. The V and J ends lost 5 bases and 3 bases, in that order; junction bases with no gene match: 4. The CDR3 protein is CASSSGTSDYEQYF. The CDR3, as DNA: TGCGCCAGCAGCTCCGGGACTAGCGACTACGAGCAGTACTTC.

V usage is TRBV7-2 and J usage is TRBJ1-2; D gene uncertain. V was cut by 5 bases and J by 2 bases, with 9 bases left in between. Germline V gene data show CDR1 as SGHTA and CDR2 as FQGNSA. The CDR3 has 13 amino acids. CDR3 DNA: TGTGCCAGCAGCGTCCGGGAGAACTATGGCTACACCTTC. It is translated as CASSVRENYGYTF.

This sequence joins TRBV6-1 and TRBJ1-5, with TRBD1 matching over 8 bases. V gave up 4 bases and J gave up 1 base; unmatched junction bases: 21. CDR3 length: 21 residues. The germline gives CDR1 MNHNS, CDR2 SASEGT. The CDR3 DNA reads as TGTGCCAGCAGTGGGAGAAAGGGACAGGTCTTTCTCTTAGCGAGCAATCAGCCCCAGCATTTT. This translates into CASSGRKGQVFLLASNQPQHF.

Judged by abundance, this clonotype is medium-sized. The V call is TRBV20-1, the J call TRBJ1-2, with 9 bases aligning to TRBD1. V trimming: 1 base; J trimming: 5 bases; junction bases outside the gene matches: 8. Germline V gives CDR1 DFQATT, CDR2 SNEGSKA (reference sequence). CDR3 length: 15 residues. The chain's CDR3 is CSARAPGQGVYGYTF. The CDR3 region has the DNA TGCAGTGCTAGAGCTCCGGGACAGGGTGTTTATGGCTACACCTTC.

This clonotype is labeled as medium-sized (0.01 to 0.1%). This chain connects TRBV18 to TRBJ2-5; D remains unclear. V lost 4 bases and J lost 2, with 5 bases in between. The CDR3 contains 12 residues. The germline gives CDR1 KGHSH, CDR2 LQKENI. Written as DNA, the CDR3 is TGTGCCAGCTCACAGGATCAAGAGACCCAGTACTTC. It is translated as CASSQDQETQYF.

This clonotype was found many times. J is TRBJ1-2 and V is TRBV11-2, with D maybe TRBD1 (5 bases). V was clipped by 3 bases and J by 0 bases, with 11 bases between them. CDR3 length: 15 amino acids. The germline gives CDR1 SGHAT, CDR2 FQNNGV. This CDR3 reads CASSLGLLSNYGYTF. In nucleotides, the CDR3 is TGTGCCAGCAGCTTGGGACTCCTGTCTAACTATGGCTACACCTTC.

This clonotype ranks as medium-sized. The chain has TRBV20-1 and TRBJ2-1; TRBD1 matches 7 bases. The CDR3 contains 13 residues. CDR1 is DFQATT, CDR2 SNEGSKA, per germline (reference sequence). V trimming: 2 bases; J trimming: 5 bases; junction bases outside the gene matches: 3. The CDR3 loop is CSARPTGDNEQFF. CDR3 bases: TGCAGTGCTAGACCCACAGGGGACAATGAGCAGTTCTTC.

By frequency in the sample, this clonotype is large. This chain links TRBV27 with TRBJ2-7; 8 nucleotides match TRBD2. The trim removed 5 bases at V and 4 bases at J, leaving 4 bases unmatched. CDR3 length: 13 amino acids. Germline V gene lookup returns CDR1 MNHEY and CDR2 SMNVEV (reference sequence). Written as DNA, the CDR3 is TGTGCCAGCAGTCCGACTAGCGAGTACGAGCAGTACTTC. The encoded protein is CASSPTSEYEQYF.

The sample holds many counts of this clonotype. The rearrangement uses TRBV5-1 and TRBJ2-6, with 7 bases lining up with TRBD1. CDR3 size: 17 residues. The V and J ends lost 4 bases and 0 bases, in that order; junction bases with no gene match: 7. Per germline, CDR1 SGHRS and CDR2 YFSETQ. This chain's CDR3 is CASSTGQPSSGANVLTF. CDR3 bases: TGCGCCAGCAGCACGGGACAGCCCTCCTCTGGGGCCAACGTCCTGACTTTC.

On this clonotype: A clone one base away is much larger, so this may be a read error. This chain joins TRBV20-1 and TRBJ2-7; possible D gene TRBD1, 7 bases. This CDR3 comprises 14 residues. V lost 1 base and J lost 5, with 15 bases in between. Per the germline V gene, CDR1 is DFQATT and CDR2 is SNEGSKA (reference sequence). The CDR3 loop is CSARVPGGTHEQYF. For the CDR3, the DNA is TGCAGTGCTAGAGTACCAGGGGGGACCCACGAGCAGTACTTC.

The sample holds a few counts of this clonotype. A much larger clone lies one base from this, so it may be a read error. V usage is TRBV6-2 or TRBV6-3 and J usage is TRBJ2-5; 8 nucleotides line up with TRBD2. From germline, CDR1 is MNHEY and CDR2 SVGEGT. Losses at the gene ends were 5 bases for V and 1 base for J; bases not matched to a gene: 12. The CDR3 extends over 17 amino acids. For the CDR3, the DNA is TGTGCCAGCAGTCCCGGACTAGCAGTCAAAGCCCAAGAGACCCAGTACTTC. Its protein is CASSPGLAVKAQETQYF.

Judged by abundance, this clonotype is medium-sized. V usage is TRBV6-2 or TRBV6-3 and J usage is TRBJ1-1; a weak D match, TRBD1 (6 bases). Trimming cost V 11 bases and J 0 bases, with 16 bases left between them. The CDR3 loop spans 14 amino acids. CDR1 is MNHEY, CDR2 SVGEGT, per germline. Here the CDR3 reads CAAGADSLNTEAFF. In nucleotides, the CDR3 is TGTGCCGCTGGGGCGGACAGTTTGAACACTGAAGCTTTCTTT.

The V gene is TRBV5-1, the J gene TRBJ2-7; D unclear. Trimming took 1 base from V and 0 from J, leaving 5 bases between them. This CDR3 comprises 13 residues. Germline CDR1 is SGHRS and CDR2 is YFSETQ. The CDR3 DNA reads TGCGCCAGCAGCTTGACCGGCTCCTACGAGCAGTACTTC. Amino acid sequence: CASSLTGSYEQYF. The full variable domain, with the rest looked up from reference TRBV5-1 and TRBJ2-7, is KAGVTQTPRYLIKTRGQQVTLSCSPISGHRSVSWYQQTPGQGLQFLFEYFSETQRNKGNFPGRFSGRQFSNSRSEMNVSTLELGDSALYLCASSLTGSYEQYFGPGTRLTVT.

A single count supports this clonotype. The chain is built from TRBV7-3 and TRBJ2-7, with a weak D call TRBD2 (6 bases). The ends were cut back, 5 bases at V and 3 bases at J, with 17 bases in the middle. The germline V gene has CDR1 SGHTA and CDR2 FQGTGA. The CDR3 is 15 residues long. CDR3 nucleotide sequence: TGTGCCAGCAGCCATGGGGCACCGGGAGTCTACGAGCAGTACTTC. Amino acid sequence: CASSHGAPGVYEQYF.

This clonotype is medium-sized by share. This chain uses TRBV28 with TRBJ2-7; D ambiguous. Germline V gene data show CDR1 as MDHEN and CDR2 as SYDVKM. This CDR3 contains 11 residues. The ends were cut back, 3 bases at V and 7 bases at J, with 7 bases in the middle. The CDR3 is CASSLDGEQYF. The CDR3 nucleotides read TGTGCCAGCAGTTTGGACGGGGAGCAGTACTTC.

In its sample, this clonotype was seen many times. The V gene is TRBV12-3 or TRBV12-4, the J gene TRBJ1-3, with D uncertain. The CDR3 extends over 14 amino acids. The germline V and J ends were trimmed by 5 bases and 0 bases, with 8 bases remaining between them. As DNA, the CDR3 is TGTGCCAGCAGTGTCCTCAGCTCTGGAAACACCATATATTTT. Its protein product is CASSVLSSGNTIYF.

Relative to its sample, this clonotype is medium-sized (0.01 to 0.1%). The gene calls are TRBV20-1 and TRBJ1-5; D not certain. V dropped 0 bases and J dropped 6 bases, with 6 bases sitting between them. Germline assignment: CDR1 DFQATT and CDR2 SNEGSKA (reference sequence). This CDR3 is built from 12 residues. CDR3 loop: CSAREASQPQHF. The CDR3 nucleotides are TGCAGTGCTAGAGAGGCCAGTCAGCCCCAGCATTTT.

The rearrangement uses TRBV6-5 and TRBJ2-1; TRBD2 agrees at 14 bases. Germline V gene sequence: CDR1 MNHEY, CDR2 SVGAGI. The CDR3 covers 17 residues. The trim removed 2 bases at V and 6 bases at J, leaving 6 bases unmatched. The CDR3: CASSYGTSGSLPNEQFF. The DNA of the CDR3 is TGTGCCAGCAGTTACGGGACTAGCGGGAGTCTACCCAATGAGCAGTTCTTC.

In this sample, this clonotype turned up a few times. This rearrangement joins TRBV7-9 to TRBJ2-3; the D gene is possibly TRBD2 (5 bases). This CDR3 is 15 amino acids long. CDR1 is SEHNR, CDR2 FQNEAQ, per germline (reference sequence). The germline V and J ends were trimmed by 1 base and 2 bases, with 10 bases remaining between them. CDR3 DNA sequence: TGTGCCAGCAGCTTAGACGGCGGGTCCACAGATACGCAGTATTTT. This translates into CASSLDGGSTDTQYF.

This clonotype is classed as medium-sized (0.01 to 0.1%). The rearrangement joins TRBV29-1 to TRBJ1-1, with TRBD1 as a possible D gene (6 bases). The germline V gene encodes CDR1 SQVTM and CDR2 ANQGSEA. The CDR3 covers 13 residues. The V end lost 7 bases, the J end lost 2 bases, and 14 bases lay between the germline ends. CDR3 amino acids: CSAGDIVNTEAFF. Written as DNA, the CDR3 is TGCAGCGCCGGGGACATAGTCAACACTGAAGCTTTCTTT.

Judged by abundance, this clonotype is medium-sized. CDR3 in amino acids: CASSLFASGGPADTQYF. Written as DNA, the CDR3 is TGTGCCAGCAGCTTATTTGCTAGCGGGGGCCCCGCAGATACGCAGTATTTT. This chain uses TRBV7-2 with TRBJ2-3, with 10 bases identical to TRBD2. CDR1 SGHTA and CDR2 FQGNSA come from the germline V gene. J gave up 4 bases and V 2 bases, and 9 bases lay outside the gene matches. The CDR3 loop spans 17 amino acids.

This clonotype qualifies as medium-sized. V is TRBV7-2 and J is TRBJ2-4, with 7 bases aligning to TRBD1. Germline CDR1 SGHTA, CDR2 FQGNSA. J lost 3 bases, V lost 5 bases, and 7 bases had no gene match. This CDR3 contains 15 residues. The CDR3 bases are TGTGCCAGCAGCCGCAGACAGGGAATCAAAAACATTCAGTACTTC. As protein: CASSRRQGIKNIQYF.

This clonotype was picked up a small number of times. The V gene is TRBV24-1, the J gene TRBJ2-2; 10 positions agree with TRBD1. CDR1 is KGHDR, CDR2 SFDVKD, per germline. Germline trimming cut 2 bases from V and 6 bases from J; bases unmatched to any gene: 17. This CDR3 contains 20 residues. As DNA, the CDR3 is TGTGCCACCAGTGATTCCCTTGACAGGGGGCGAATCTTCAACGCCGGGGAGCTGTTTTTT. This encodes CATSDSLDRGRIFNAGELFF.

Notes on this clonotype: This may stem from a read error, because a much larger clone lies one nucleotide away. The chain links TRBV28 to TRBJ2-7, with TRBD1 as a possible D gene (6 bases). Trimming removed 6 bases at V and 7 bases at J, with 13 bases between. The length of the CDR3 is 12 residues. The V gene's germline CDR1 is MDHEN and CDR2 SYDVKM. The CDR3 sequence: CASSPDRREQYF. The DNA of the CDR3 is TGTGCCAGCAGCCCCGACAGGCGAGAGCAGTACTTC.

This clonotype is medium-sized (0.01 to 0.1%) by share. This chain uses TRBV25-1 with TRBJ2-5; a weak D match, TRBD1 (5 bases). This CDR3 spans 20 amino acids. The V gene's germline CDR1 is MGHDK and CDR2 SYGVNS. Trimming removed 4 bases from V and 5 bases from J, with 32 bases in between. CDR3: CASSGKRPPGRAVFGETQYF. The CDR3 coding sequence is TGTGCCAGCAGTGGAAAAAGGCCGCCTGGCAGGGCTGTTTTCGGGGAGACCCAGTACTTC.